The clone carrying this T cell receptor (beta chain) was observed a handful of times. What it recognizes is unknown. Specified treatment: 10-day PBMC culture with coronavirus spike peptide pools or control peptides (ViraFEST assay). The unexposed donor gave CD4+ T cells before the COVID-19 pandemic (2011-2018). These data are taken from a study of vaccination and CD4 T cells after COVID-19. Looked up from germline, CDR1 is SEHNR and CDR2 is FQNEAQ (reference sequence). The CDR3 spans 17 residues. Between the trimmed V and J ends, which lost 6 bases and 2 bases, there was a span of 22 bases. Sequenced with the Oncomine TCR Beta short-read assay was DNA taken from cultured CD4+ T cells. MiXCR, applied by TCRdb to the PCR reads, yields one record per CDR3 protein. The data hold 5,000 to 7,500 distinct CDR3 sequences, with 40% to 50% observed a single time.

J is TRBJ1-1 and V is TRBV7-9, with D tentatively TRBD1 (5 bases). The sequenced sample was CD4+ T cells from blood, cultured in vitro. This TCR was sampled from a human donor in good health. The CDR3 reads CASSQRRDSGINTEAFF. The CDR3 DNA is TGTGCCAGCAGTCAAAGAAGGGATTCAGGGATAAACACTGAAGCTTTCTTT.